The 10 T cell receptor beta chains in this list originate from one sample, sequenced in a study of blood T cell repertoires in COVID-19. Assay: immunoSEQ multiplex PCR; the TCRdb copy retains only in-frame clones and omits some. The sample has some 46,000 clones; 85% are singletons. Sequencing was done on a sample of peripheral blood. Source of these receptors: a man aged 55 to 70 with acute or convalescent COVID-19.

Judged by abundance, this clone is medium-sized. J is TRBJ1-1 and V is TRBV20-1; D uncertain. The CDR3 consists of 10 residues. Trimming cost V 2 bases and J 6 bases, with 4 bases left between them. In germline, CDR1 is DFQATT, CDR2 SNEGSKA (reference sequence). CDR3 DNA: TGCAGTGCTAGAATCGCTGAAGCTTTCTTT. Residues: CSARIAEAFF.

The table lists this clone with a few counts. The V and J genes are TRBV2 and TRBJ2-7, with D possibly TRBD2 on 5 matching bases. The CDR3 runs 15 residues. CDR1 is SNHLY and CDR2 is FYNNEI in the germline V gene. V was shortened by 7 bases and J by 3 bases, with 19 bases between the two germline ends. The CDR3 loop reads CASIPPGLGVYEQYF. The CDR3 DNA sequence: TGTGCCAGCATCCCCCCGGGATTAGGAGTCTACGAGCAGTACTTC. Full variable domain (outside the CDR3, taken from reference TRBV2 and TRBJ2-7): EPEVTQTPSHQVTQMGQEVILRCVPISNHLYFYWYRQILGQKVEFLVSFYNNEISEKSEIFDDQFSVERPDGSNFTLKIRSTKLEDSAMYFCASIPPGLGVYEQYFGPGTRLTVT.

The rearrangement uses TRBV20-1 and TRBJ2-7; 11 positions match TRBD1. Trimming removed 3 bases from V and 1 base from J; junction bases left unmatched: 5. The CDR3 is 15 amino acids. The V gene's germline CDR1 is DFQATT and CDR2 SNEGSKA (reference sequence). CDR3 sequence: CSASSGTGGSYEQYF. The CDR3 coding sequence is TGCAGTGCTAGTTCCGGGACAGGGGGGTCCTACGAGCAGTACTTC.

This clone occurred a few times. The chain combines TRBV28 with TRBJ1-6; TRBD1 agrees at 10 bases. Germline assignment: CDR1 MDHEN and CDR2 SYDVKM. This CDR3 region has 17 residues. Trimming took 3 bases from V and 4 from J; bases not matched to a gene: 6. The CDR3 region has the DNA TGTGCCAGCAGTTTGACAGGGGGCGGACCGTATAATTCACCCCTCCACTTT. Amino acid sequence: CASSLTGGGPYNSPLHF.

The rearrangement uses TRBV5-1 and TRBJ2-7, with D possibly TRBD2 on 6 matching bases. The germline V and J ends were trimmed by 1 base and 0 bases, with 14 bases remaining between them. This CDR3 is 16 amino acids long. The germline CDR1 and CDR2 sequences are SGHRS and YFSETQ. The CDR3 loop is CASSLFFRESSYEQYF. CDR3 nucleotides: TGCGCCAGCAGCTTGTTTTTCCGGGAGAGCTCCTACGAGCAGTACTTC.

V is TRBV19 and J is TRBJ1-2, with 11 bases fitting TRBD1. The CDR3 runs to 16 residues. Germline V lookup: CDR1 LNHDA, CDR2 SQIVND (reference sequence). Losses at the gene ends were 5 bases for V and 3 bases for J; bases not matched to a gene: 8. The CDR3 loop is CASSPGQGATYYGYTF. CDR3 in DNA: TGTGCCAGTAGTCCAGGACAGGGGGCAACGTACTATGGCTACACCTTC.

CDR3 region: CATSGRSGRANEQFF. DNA for the CDR3: TGTGCCACCAGTGGAAGGAGCGGGAGGGCCAATGAGCAGTTCTTC. J is TRBJ2-1 and V is TRBV24-1; 10 bases match TRBD2. The CDR3 consists of 15 residues. Per germline, CDR1 KGHDR and CDR2 SFDVKD. V was clipped by 5 bases and J by 6 bases; unmatched bases: 6.

The table lists this clone with many counts. The chain recombines TRBV15 with TRBJ2-5, with a tentative D call TRBD2 (6 bases). Germline V CDR1 and CDR2: LNHNV, YYDKDF (reference sequence). This CDR3 region has 14 residues. V gave up 3 bases and J gave up 4 bases, with 12 bases separating them. Here the CDR3 DNA reads TGTGCCACCAGCAGCCACGTGGGGGGAGAGACCCAGTACTTC. Translated: CATSSHVGGETQYF. The variable domain in full, with the rest retrieved from reference TRBV15 and TRBJ2-5, is DAMVIQNPRYQVTQFGKPVTLSCSQTLNHNVMYWYQQKSSQAPKLLFHYYDKDFNNEADTPDNFQSRRPNTSFCFLDIRSPGLGDTAMYLCATSSHVGGETQYFGPGTRLLVL.

This clone was recorded a few times. This rearrangement joins TRBV5-4 to TRBJ2-7; 10 nucleotides match TRBD2. CDR1 is SGHNT, CDR2 YYREEE, per germline (reference sequence). This CDR3 spans 15 amino acids. The V and J ends lost 1 base and 4 bases, in that order; junction bases with no gene match: 5. CDR3 DNA: TGTGCCAGCAGCTTGAGCGGGAGGGGTAGTTACGAGCAGTACTTC. Its protein product is CASSLSGRGSYEQYF.

V gene TRBV2 combines with J gene TRBJ2-7; 11 bases align to TRBD2. The V segment lost 7 bases and the J segment 7 bases; nucleotides outside the gene matches: 6. This CDR3 contains 13 residues. CDR1 and CDR2 (germline): SNHLY, FYNNEI. The CDR3 sequence: CASTPLAGGEQYF. The CDR3 DNA follows: TGTGCCAGCACCCCCCTAGCGGGAGGTGAGCAGTACTTC.